The 18 T cell receptor beta chains presented below share a single source sample, sequenced in a study of blood T cell repertoires in COVID-19. Assay used: immunoSEQ multiplex PCR; TCRdb lists only in-frame clones, some missing. The sample lists about 400,000 clones, 88% occurring once. The sequencing sample was made of PBMCs or T cells enriched from blood (not recorded which). All receptors come from a middle-aged woman with acute COVID-19.

The chain has TRBV6-5 and TRBJ2-1; possibly TRBD2 for D (5 bases). The CDR3 runs to 15 residues. V lost 6 bases and J 8 bases, leaving 20 bases between the germline ends. Germline-derived CDR1 and CDR2 are MNHEY and SVGAGI. CDR3 nucleotides: TGTGCCAGCAGAAACGGACTTACCCACGGCGATGAGCAGTTCTTC. Its protein product is CASRNGLTHGDEQFF.

In this sample, this clone turned up once. The V call is TRBV5-1, the J call TRBJ1-4; 7 bases map to TRBD1. This CDR3 spans 18 amino acids. Germline loops: CDR1 SGHRS, CDR2 YFSETQ. V shed 0 bases, J shed 0 bases, and the junction held 8 bases outside the gene matches. Here the CDR3 reads CASSLEGGAITTNEKLFF. DNA of the CDR3: TGCGCCAGCAGCTTGGAAGGGGGCGCGATTACAACTAATGAAAAACTGTTTTTT.

Concerning this clone itself: This CDR3 is also generated by other DNA sequences in the sample. J is TRBJ1-5 and V is TRBV30; D may be TRBD1 (5 bases). The CDR3 loop spans 13 amino acids. V lost 2 bases and J lost 6, with 11 bases in between. CDR1 GTSNPN and CDR2 SVGIG come from the germline V gene (reference sequence). The CDR3 DNA reads as TGTGCCTGGAGTCAAGGGGATGGTCAGCCCCAGCATTTT. Encoded protein: CAWSQGDGQPQHF.

The chain is built from TRBV3-1 (or the pseudogene TRBV3-2) and TRBJ1-1, with 7 bases matching TRBD1. The germline V gene encodes CDR1 LGHDT and CDR2 YNNKEL (reference sequence). The CDR3 has 14 residues. V lost 5 bases to trimming and J lost 6 bases; unmatched junction nucleotides: 9. The CDR3 protein is CASSVRTGDAEAFF. The CDR3 DNA follows: TGTGCCAGCAGCGTACGGACAGGTGACGCTGAAGCTTTCTTT.

The chain has TRBV10-3 and TRBJ2-1, with D perhaps matching TRBD2 (6 bases). This CDR3 spans 12 amino acids. V lost 5 bases, J lost 7 bases, and 9 bases lay in between. CDR1 is ENHRY, CDR2 SYGVKD, per germline. CDR3 in DNA: TGTGCCATCAGTCAGACTAGTAATGAGCAGTTCTTC. It is translated as CAISQTSNEQFF.

Comment on this clone: One junction end disagrees with the germline gene, perhaps due to a read error. The gene calls are TRBV10-3 and TRBJ1-1, with D perhaps TRBD1 (6 bases). The V gene's germline CDR1 is ENHRY and CDR2 SYGVKD. CDR3 length: 12 amino acids. CDR3 nucleotides: TGTGCCGTCAGGGGCAATCGCACTGAAGCTTTCTTT. Residues: CAVRGNRTEAFF.

This chain connects TRBV5-6 to TRBJ2-3; D is ambiguous. Germline CDR1 reads SGHDT; CDR2 reads YYEEEE. CDR3 length: 13 residues. Between the trimmed V and J ends, which lost 0 bases and 12 bases, there was a span of 14 bases. This CDR3 is CASSLGGTQSQYF. The CDR3 DNA is TGTGCCAGCAGCTTGGGAGGAACGCAGAGCCAGTATTTT.

The chain couples TRBV5-8 to TRBJ1-1, with D uncertain. Germline-derived CDR1 and CDR2 are SGHTS and YDEGEE. The V and J ends lost 2 bases and 5 bases respectively, with 7 bases between them. This CDR3 contains 12 residues. CDR3 amino acids: CASSFYRTEAFF. CDR3 coding DNA: TGTGCCAGCAGCTTTTATCGTACTGAAGCTTTCTTT.

The V call is TRBV2, the J call TRBJ2-7; 15 bases line up with TRBD2. The CDR3 covers 15 residues. V gave up 9 bases and J gave up 6 bases; unmatched junction bases: 9. CDR1 is SNHLY and CDR2 is FYNNEI in the germline V gene. The CDR3 region is CASRTSGGAVVEQYF. CDR3 nucleotides: TGTGCCAGTCGGACTAGCGGGGGGGCCGTGGTCGAGCAGTACTTC.

The CDR3 spells CAGQTGRAGELFF. The CDR3 DNA sequence: TGTGCCGGACAGACAGGACGAGCCGGGGAGCTGTTTTTT. The chain has TRBV19 and TRBJ2-2; D is perhaps TRBD1 (6 bases). The germline V gene has CDR1 LNHDA and CDR2 SQIVND (reference sequence). This CDR3 has 13 amino acids. V was cut by 11 bases and J by 6 bases, with 16 bases left in between.

This chain joins TRBV6-1 and TRBJ1-1; D is perhaps TRBD1 (5 bases). V dropped 4 bases and J dropped 4 bases, with 19 bases sitting between them. The CDR3 sequence is 16 residues long. CDR1 MNHNS and CDR2 SASEGT come from the germline V gene. CDR3 DNA: TGTGCCAGCAGTGGACCTGTCGGCAGGGCGAGCACTGAAGCTTTCTTT. The encoded protein is CASSGPVGRASTEAFF.

The genes are TRBV7-2 and TRBJ1-1; no clear D. V lost 5 bases and J lost 1, with 11 bases in between. The CDR3 loop spans 14 amino acids. CDR1 is SGHTA and CDR2 is FQGNSA in the germline V gene. CDR3 DNA: TGTGCCAGCAGCCACCTAAACTGGAACACTGAAGCTTTCTTT. Protein product: CASSHLNWNTEAFF. Full variable domain (rest looked up from reference TRBV7-2 and TRBJ1-1): GAGVSQSPSNKVTEKGKDVELRCDPISGHTALYWYRQSLGQGLEFLIYFQGNSAPDKSGLPSDRFSAERTGGSVSTLTIQRTQQEDSAVYLCASSHLNWNTEAFFGQGTRLTVV.

This chain uses TRBV11-2 with TRBJ2-7; 11 positions match TRBD1. The CDR3 spans 14 residues. Looked up from germline, CDR1 is SGHAT and CDR2 is FQNNGV. V was clipped by 5 bases and J by 4 bases; unmatched bases: 4. As DNA, the CDR3 is TGTGCCAGCAGCCACGGACAGGGGGCGTACGAGCAGTACTTC. Residues: CASSHGQGAYEQYF.

The V call is TRBV4-2, the J call TRBJ1-2; no clear D gene. The CDR3 has 15 residues. Trimming cost V 1 base and J 4 bases, with 13 bases left between them. Germline V gene sequence: CDR1 LGHNA, CDR2 YNFKEQ. The CDR3 loop is CASSQASEELYGYTF. As DNA, the CDR3 is TGTGCCAGCAGCCAAGCGTCGGAGGAACTCTATGGCTACACCTTC.

The chain joins TRBV4-1 to TRBJ2-1; D possibly corresponds to TRBD1 (6 bases). CDR3 length: 15 amino acids. Per germline, CDR1 MGHRA and CDR2 YSYEKL. Trimming took 4 bases from V and 3 from J, leaving 13 bases between them. The CDR3 DNA is TGCGCCAGCAGCCTAGGGGGAGAGTACTACAATGAGCAGTTCTTC. This encodes CASSLGGEYYNEQFF.

This chain uses TRBV4-1 with TRBJ1-4; D unclear. This CDR3 has 17 residues. Trimming took off 1 base at V and 0 bases at J, with 12 bases between the two ends. CDR1 is MGHRA and CDR2 is YSYEKL in the germline V gene. CDR3 nucleotide sequence: TGCGCCAGCAGCCAAGTCGGAGGCCCTTCAACTAATGAAAAACTGTTTTTT. Protein product: CASSQVGGPSTNEKLFF.

This clone was found a few times. The chain is built from TRBV29-1 and TRBJ2-5; D might be TRBD1 (5 bases). The CDR3 length is 14 residues. V lost 3 bases to trimming and J lost 5 bases, with 16 bases between them. Germline CDR1 and CDR2: SQVTM and ANQGSEA. The CDR3 DNA is TGCAGCGTTGAGGGGCTGGGGCGTCGTGAGACCCAGTACTTC. This sequence encodes CSVEGLGRRETQYF.

V usage is TRBV19 and J usage is TRBJ1-1; 7 positions match TRBD1. The CDR3 contains 16 residues. With V trimmed by 1 base and J by 0 bases, 5 bases remained unmatched. Germline lookup yields CDR1 LNHDA and CDR2 SQIVND (reference sequence). The CDR3 loop reads CASSIAFDRVNTEAFF. In DNA, the CDR3 is TGTGCCAGTAGTATAGCCTTCGACAGGGTGAACACTGAAGCTTTCTTT.